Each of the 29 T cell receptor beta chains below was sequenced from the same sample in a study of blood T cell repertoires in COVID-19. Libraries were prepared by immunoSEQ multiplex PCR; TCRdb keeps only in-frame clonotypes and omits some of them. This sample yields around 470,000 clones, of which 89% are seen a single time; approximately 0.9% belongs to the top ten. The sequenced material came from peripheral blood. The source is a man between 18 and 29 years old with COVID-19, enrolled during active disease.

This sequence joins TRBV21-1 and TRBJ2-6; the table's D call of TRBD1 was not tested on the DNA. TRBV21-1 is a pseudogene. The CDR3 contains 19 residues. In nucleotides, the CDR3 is TGTGCCAGCAGCATGAAAATTGACAGTCCTAACTCTGGGGCCAACGTCCTGACTTTC. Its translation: CASSMKIDSPNSGANVLTF.

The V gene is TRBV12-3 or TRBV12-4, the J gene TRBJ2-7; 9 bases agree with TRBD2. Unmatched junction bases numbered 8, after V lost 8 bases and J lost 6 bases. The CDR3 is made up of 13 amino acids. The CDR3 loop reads CASGSIAGAEQYF. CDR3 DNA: TGTGCCAGCGGATCAATAGCGGGAGCCGAGCAGTACTTC.

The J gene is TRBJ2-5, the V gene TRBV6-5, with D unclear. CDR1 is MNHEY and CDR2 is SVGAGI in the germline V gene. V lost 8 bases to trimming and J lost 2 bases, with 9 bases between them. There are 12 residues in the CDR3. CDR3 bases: TGTGCCAGCTGGAGTGATCAAGAGACCCAGTACTTC. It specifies CASWSDQETQYF.

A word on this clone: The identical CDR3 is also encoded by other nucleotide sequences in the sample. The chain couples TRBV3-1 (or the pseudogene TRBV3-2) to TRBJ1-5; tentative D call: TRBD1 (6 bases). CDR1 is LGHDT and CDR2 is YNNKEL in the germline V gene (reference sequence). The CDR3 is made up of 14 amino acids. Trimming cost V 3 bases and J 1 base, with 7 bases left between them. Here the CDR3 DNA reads TGTGCCAGCAGCCAGGGGGCAAGCAATCAGCCCCAGCATTTT. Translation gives CASSQGASNQPQHF.

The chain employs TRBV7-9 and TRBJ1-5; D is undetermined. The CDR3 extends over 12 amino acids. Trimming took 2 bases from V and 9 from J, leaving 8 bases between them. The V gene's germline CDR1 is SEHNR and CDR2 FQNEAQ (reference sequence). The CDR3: CASSLSLGPQHF. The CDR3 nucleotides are TGTGCCAGCAGCTTATCTCTCGGGCCCCAGCATTTT.

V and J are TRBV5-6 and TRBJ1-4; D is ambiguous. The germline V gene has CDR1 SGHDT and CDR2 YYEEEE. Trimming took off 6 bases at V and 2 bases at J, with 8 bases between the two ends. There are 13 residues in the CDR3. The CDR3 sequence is CASTVSTNEKLFF. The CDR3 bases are TGTGCCAGCACAGTGTCGACTAATGAAAAACTGTTTTTT. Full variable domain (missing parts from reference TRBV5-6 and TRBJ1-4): DAGVTQSPTHLIKTRGQQVTLRCSPKSGHDTVSWYQQALGQGPQFIFQYYEEEERQRGNFPDRFSGHQFPNYSSELNVNALLLGDSALYLCASTVSTNEKLFFGSGTQLSVL.

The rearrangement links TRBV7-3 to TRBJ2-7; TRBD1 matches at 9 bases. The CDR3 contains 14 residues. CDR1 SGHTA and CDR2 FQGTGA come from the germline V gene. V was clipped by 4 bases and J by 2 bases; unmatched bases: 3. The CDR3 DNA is TGTGCCAGCAGCTCATACAGGGGGCCCTACGAGCAGTACTTC. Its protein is CASSSYRGPYEQYF.

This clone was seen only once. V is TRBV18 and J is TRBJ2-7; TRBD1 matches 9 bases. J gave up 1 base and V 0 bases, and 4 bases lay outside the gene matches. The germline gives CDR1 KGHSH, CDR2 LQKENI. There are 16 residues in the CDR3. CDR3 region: CASSPPSGQGSYEQYF. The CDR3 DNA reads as TGTGCCAGCTCACCACCTTCGGGACAGGGTTCCTACGAGCAGTACTTC.

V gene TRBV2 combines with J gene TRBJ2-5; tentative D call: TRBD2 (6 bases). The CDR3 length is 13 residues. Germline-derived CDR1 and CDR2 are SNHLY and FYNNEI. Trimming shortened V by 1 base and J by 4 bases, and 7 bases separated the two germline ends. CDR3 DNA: TGTGCCAGCAGTGAAGTGGGGGGAGAGACCCAGTACTTC. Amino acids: CASSEVGGETQYF.

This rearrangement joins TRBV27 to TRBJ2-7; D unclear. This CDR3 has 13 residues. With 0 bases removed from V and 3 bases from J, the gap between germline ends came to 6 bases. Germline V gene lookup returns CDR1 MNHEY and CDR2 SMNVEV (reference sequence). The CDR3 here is CASSLSADYEQYF. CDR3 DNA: TGTGCCAGCAGTTTATCGGCAGACTACGAGCAGTACTTC.

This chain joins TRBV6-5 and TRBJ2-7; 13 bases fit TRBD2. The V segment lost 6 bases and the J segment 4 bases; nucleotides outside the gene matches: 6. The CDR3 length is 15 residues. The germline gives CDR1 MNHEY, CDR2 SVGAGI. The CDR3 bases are TGTGCCAGCAGCTTGGGACTAGCGGGACGGTACGAGCAGTACTTC. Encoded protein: CASSLGLAGRYEQYF.

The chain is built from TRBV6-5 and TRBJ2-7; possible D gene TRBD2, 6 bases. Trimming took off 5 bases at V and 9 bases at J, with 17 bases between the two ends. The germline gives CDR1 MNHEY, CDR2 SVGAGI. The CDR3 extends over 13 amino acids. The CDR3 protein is CASSPLGRERQYF. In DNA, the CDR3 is TGTGCCAGCAGTCCACTCGGGCGGGAACGGCAGTACTTC.

CDR3 protein: CASTPAGEVYEQYF. In DNA, the CDR3 is TGTGCCAGCACTCCCGCGGGGGAAGTCTACGAGCAGTACTTC. The chain recombines TRBV28 with TRBJ2-7, with 7 bases that match TRBD2. V shed 7 bases, J shed 3 bases, and the junction held 9 bases outside the gene matches. The CDR3 covers 14 residues. Germline CDR1 is MDHEN and CDR2 is SYDVKM.

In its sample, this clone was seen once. The CDR3 bases are TGTGCCAGCAGCTTGACACCGGGACTTGTACAGTACGAGCAGTACTTC. Translation: CASSLTPGLVQYEQYF. This sequence joins TRBV7-8 and TRBJ2-7, with D possibly TRBD2 on 6 matching bases. Germline V gene sequence: CDR1 SGHVS, CDR2 FQNEAQ. Deletions cut 3 bases from V and 4 bases from J, with 19 bases between. This CDR3 is 16 amino acids long.

Here the CDR3 reads CASTLIGGGGPGTGELFF. CDR3 bases: TGTGCCAGCACGCTGATTGGCGGGGGCGGTCCGGGAACCGGGGAGCTGTTTTTT. This chain uses TRBV27 with TRBJ2-2; possibly TRBD2 for D (7 bases). Germline V lookup: CDR1 MNHEY, CDR2 SMNVEV (reference sequence). The length of the CDR3 is 18 residues. The V and J ends lost 7 bases and 5 bases respectively, with 26 bases between them.

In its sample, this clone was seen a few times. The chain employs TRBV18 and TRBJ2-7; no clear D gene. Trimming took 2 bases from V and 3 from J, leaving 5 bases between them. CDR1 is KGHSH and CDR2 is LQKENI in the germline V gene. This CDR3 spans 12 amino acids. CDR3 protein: CASSPKLYEQYF. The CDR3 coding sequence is TGTGCCAGCTCACCAAAGCTCTACGAGCAGTACTTC.

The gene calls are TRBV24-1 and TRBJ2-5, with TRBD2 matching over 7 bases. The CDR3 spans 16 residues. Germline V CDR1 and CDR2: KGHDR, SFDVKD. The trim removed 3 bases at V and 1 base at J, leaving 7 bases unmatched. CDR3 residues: CATSDGAGGSQETQYF. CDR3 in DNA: TGTGCCACCAGTGATGGGGCAGGCGGGAGCCAAGAGACCCAGTACTTC.

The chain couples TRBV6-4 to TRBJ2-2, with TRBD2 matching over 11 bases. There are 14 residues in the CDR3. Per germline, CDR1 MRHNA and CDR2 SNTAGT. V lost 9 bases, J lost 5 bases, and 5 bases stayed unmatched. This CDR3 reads CASSGLAETGELFF. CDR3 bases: TGTGCCAGTTCGGGACTAGCGGAAACCGGGGAGCTGTTTTTT.

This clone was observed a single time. The chain's CDR3 is CASSRTGHEQFF. The CDR3 nucleotides read TGTGCCAGCAGCCGGACAGGGCATGAGCAGTTCTTC. This chain uses TRBV6-2 or TRBV6-3 with TRBJ2-1, with 8 bases aligning to TRBD1. The germline CDR1 and CDR2 sequences are MNHEY and SVGEGT. The ends lost 6 bases at V and 8 bases at J; junction bases unmatched: 3. The length of the CDR3 is 12 residues.

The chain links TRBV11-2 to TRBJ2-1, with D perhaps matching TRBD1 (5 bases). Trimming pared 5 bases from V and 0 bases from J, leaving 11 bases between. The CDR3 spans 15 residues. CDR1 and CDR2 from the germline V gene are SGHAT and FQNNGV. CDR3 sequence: CASSPRTPSYNEQFF. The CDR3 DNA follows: TGTGCCAGCAGCCCGAGGACACCCTCCTACAATGAGCAGTTCTTC.

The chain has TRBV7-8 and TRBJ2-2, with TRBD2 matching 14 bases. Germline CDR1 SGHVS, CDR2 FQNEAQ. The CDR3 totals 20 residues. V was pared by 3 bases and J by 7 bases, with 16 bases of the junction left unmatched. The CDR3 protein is CASSFLGLAGGPESGGELFF. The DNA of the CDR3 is TGTGCCAGCAGCTTCCTCGGACTAGCGGGGGGCCCCGAGTCCGGCGGGGAGCTGTTTTTT.

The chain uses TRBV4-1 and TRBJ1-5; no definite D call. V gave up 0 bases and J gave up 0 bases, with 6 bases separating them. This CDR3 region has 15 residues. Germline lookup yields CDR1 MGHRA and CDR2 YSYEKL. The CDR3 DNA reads TGCGCCAGCAGCCAAGACACGGTTAGCAATCAGCCCCAGCATTTT. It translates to CASSQDTVSNQPQHF.

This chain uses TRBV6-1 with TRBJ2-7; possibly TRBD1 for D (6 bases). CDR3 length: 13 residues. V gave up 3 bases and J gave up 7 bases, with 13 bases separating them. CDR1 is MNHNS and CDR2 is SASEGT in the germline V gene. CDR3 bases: TGTGCCAGCAGTGACAAGGACAGTTCTGAGCAGTACTTC. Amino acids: CASSDKDSSEQYF.

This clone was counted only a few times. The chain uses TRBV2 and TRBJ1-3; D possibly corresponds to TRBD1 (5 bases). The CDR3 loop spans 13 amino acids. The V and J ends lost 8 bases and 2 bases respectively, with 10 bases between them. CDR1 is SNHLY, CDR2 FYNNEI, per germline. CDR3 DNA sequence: TGTGCCAGCGAACGGGGGGCTGGAAACACCATATATTTT. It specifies CASERGAGNTIYF.

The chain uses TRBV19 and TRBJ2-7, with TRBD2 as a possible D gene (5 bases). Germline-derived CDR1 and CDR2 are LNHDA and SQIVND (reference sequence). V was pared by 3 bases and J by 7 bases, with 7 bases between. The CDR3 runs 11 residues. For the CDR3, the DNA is TGTGCCAGTAGTATCGGAGGAGAGCAGTACTTC. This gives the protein CASSIGGEQYF.

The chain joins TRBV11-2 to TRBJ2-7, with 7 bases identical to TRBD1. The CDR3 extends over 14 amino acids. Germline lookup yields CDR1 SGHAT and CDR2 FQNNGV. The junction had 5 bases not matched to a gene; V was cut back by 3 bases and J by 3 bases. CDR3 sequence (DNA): TGTGCCAGCAGCTTCCGGGACAGCTTCTACGAGCAGTACTTC. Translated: CASSFRDSFYEQYF. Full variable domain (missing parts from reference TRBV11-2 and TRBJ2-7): EAGVAQSPRYKIIEKRQSVAFWCNPISGHATLYWYQQILGQGPKLLIQFQNNGVVDDSQLPKDRFSAERLKGVDSTLKIQPAKLEDSAVYLCASSFRDSFYEQYFGPGTRLTVT.

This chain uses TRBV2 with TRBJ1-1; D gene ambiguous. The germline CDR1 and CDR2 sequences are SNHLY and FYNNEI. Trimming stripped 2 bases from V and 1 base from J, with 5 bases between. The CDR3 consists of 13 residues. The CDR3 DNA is TGTGCCAGCAGTGAACAGTGGAACACTGAAGCTTTCTTT. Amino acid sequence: CASSEQWNTEAFF.

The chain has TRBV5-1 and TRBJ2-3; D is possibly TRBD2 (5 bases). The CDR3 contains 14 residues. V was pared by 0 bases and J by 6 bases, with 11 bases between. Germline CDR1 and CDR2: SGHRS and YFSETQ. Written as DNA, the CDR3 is TGCGCCAGCAGCTTGGCCGGGGATGGGGATACGCAGTATTTT. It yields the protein CASSLAGDGDTQYF.

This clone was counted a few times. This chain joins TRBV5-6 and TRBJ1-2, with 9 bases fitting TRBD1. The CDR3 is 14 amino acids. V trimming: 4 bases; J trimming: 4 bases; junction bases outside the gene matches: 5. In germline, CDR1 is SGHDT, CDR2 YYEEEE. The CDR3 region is CASSGTGFSYGYTF. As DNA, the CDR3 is TGTGCCAGCAGCGGGACAGGGTTTAGCTATGGCTACACCTTC.